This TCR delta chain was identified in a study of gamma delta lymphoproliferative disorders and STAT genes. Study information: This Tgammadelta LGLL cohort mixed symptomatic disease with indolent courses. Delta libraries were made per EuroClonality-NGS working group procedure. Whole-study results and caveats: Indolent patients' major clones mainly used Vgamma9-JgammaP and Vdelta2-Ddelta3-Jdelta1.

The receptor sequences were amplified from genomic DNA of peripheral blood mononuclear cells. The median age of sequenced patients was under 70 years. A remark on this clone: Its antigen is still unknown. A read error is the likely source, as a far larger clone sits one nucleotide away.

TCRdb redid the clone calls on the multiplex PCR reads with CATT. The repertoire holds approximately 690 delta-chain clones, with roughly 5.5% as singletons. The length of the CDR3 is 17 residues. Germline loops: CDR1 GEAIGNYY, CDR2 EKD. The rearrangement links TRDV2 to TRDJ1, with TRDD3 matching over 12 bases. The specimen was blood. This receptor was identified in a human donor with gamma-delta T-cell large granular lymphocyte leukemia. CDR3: CAGDGLGDTRGTDKLIF. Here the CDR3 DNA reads TGTGCCGGTGACGGACTGGGGGATACAAGGGGCACCGATAAACTCATCTTT.